This T cell receptor beta chain was retrieved from a study of beta chain features in type 1 diabetes. Study context: Across the samples, about 100 million sorted cells were examined in total.

Overall study findings and caveats: Among type 1 diabetes patients, VDJ junctions had fewer insertions and more deletions. It was possible that PCR favored shorter templates, equally so in patients and controls.

Germline V gene lookup returns CDR1 LNHDA and CDR2 SQIVND (reference sequence). The CDR3 length is 15 residues. Deletions cut 3 bases from V and 2 bases from J, with 12 bases between. A few counts support this clone. Antigen unknown. Expressed TCRB transcripts were sequenced after all isolated RNA was converted to cDNA. TCRdb's table, derived via immunoSEQ multiplex PCR, lists solely in-frame clones and lacks some. Of roughly 170,000 clones in the sample, approximately 13% were seen once. The sample taken for sequencing was central memory CD4+ T cells from blood. The sequence derives from a woman younger than 30 in good health. This chain connects TRBV19 to TRBJ2-3; D perhaps matches TRBD2 (6 bases). The CDR3: CASSISRDPTDTQYF. The CDR3 nucleotides read TGTGCCAGTAGTATCTCGCGGGATCCCACAGATACGCAGTATTTT.